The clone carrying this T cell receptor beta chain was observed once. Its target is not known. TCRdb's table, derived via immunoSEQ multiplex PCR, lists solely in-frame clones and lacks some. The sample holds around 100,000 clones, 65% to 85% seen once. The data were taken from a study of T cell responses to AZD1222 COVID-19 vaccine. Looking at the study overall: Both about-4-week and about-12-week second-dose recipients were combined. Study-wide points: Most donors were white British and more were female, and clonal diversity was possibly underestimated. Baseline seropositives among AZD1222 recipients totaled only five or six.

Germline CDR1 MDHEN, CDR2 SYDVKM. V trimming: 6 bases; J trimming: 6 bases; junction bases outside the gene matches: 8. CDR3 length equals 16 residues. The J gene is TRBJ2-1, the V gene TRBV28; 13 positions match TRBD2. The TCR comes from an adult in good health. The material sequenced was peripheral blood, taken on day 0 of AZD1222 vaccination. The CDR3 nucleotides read TGTGCCAGCAGCCTCATACTAGCGGGGGGGCTCAATGAGCAGTTCTTC. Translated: CASSLILAGGLNEQFF.